The clone carrying this T cell receptor (beta chain) was seen only once. Repertoires were generated with immunoSEQ multiplex PCR, while TCRdb's copy carries only in-frame clones and drops some. Altogether approximately 150,000 clones are present, 87% being singletons, with the ten largest covering approximately 40%. This entry belongs to a study of blood T cell repertoires in COVID-19. Study at large: Both acute and convalescent COVID-19 samples were obtained from the United States, Italy and Spain.

V shed 1 base, J shed 2 bases, and the junction held 8 bases outside the gene matches. The CDR3 is 17 amino acids. Germline CDR1 reads SGHAT; CDR2 reads FQNNGV. This receptor was taken from a man aged 45 to 65 who had recovered from COVID-19. The chain employs TRBV11-2 and TRBJ1-5, with 7 positions matching TRBD1. Sequenced sample: peripheral blood. The CDR3 reads CASSLGQGGGGNQPQHF. CDR3 DNA sequence: TGTGCCAGCAGCTTAGGACAGGGAGGTGGAGGCAATCAGCCCCAGCATTTT.